This T cell receptor (beta chain) came from a study of naive and memory T cell subsets (dated by TCRdb to about 2017). Describing the broader study: The figure summarizing these samples reported approximately ten blood donors, 7 tuberculin skin test biopsies and 3 saline control biopsies. Usually PCR2 was run as a SYBR Green qPCR and stopped at a set threshold, although low-input samples could use end-point PCR (roughly 6 cycles) instead. Study-level results and caveats: The potential sensitivity of the RNA-based method to TCR transcript changes with T cell activation and differentiation was acknowledged.

This clonotype was seen repeatedly, ten times or more. Its specific antigen is unknown. No quality values exist for individual bases; no much larger clone is one base distant. The study described a robust, sensitive protocol for amplifying, sequencing and analyzing TCRs, using 3' ligation of a UMI-containing oligonucleotide to TCR cDNA. For whole blood analysis, about 2.6 ml of peripheral blood was collected from healthy adult volunteers into Tempus tubes, and RNA was extracted following the manufacturer's instructions. Total RNA was treated with RQ1 DNase, without cell sorting, prior to reverse transcription, with an input of about 1 to 1,100 ng being targeted. Libraries were prepared from skin biopsies and whole blood to test how robust the pipeline was in samples where T cells are a minority population. V was cut back by 0 bases and J by 4 bases, leaving a gap of 19 bases between them. From the germline V gene, CDR1 is SGHRS and CDR2 is YFSETQ. The CDR3 goes from the cysteine to the phenylalanine over 17 residues. Solely the CDR3 DNA is kept, with 51 bases framed from the first base.

Library preparation employed 5' RACE. The ligated cDNA was amplified in four rounds of PCR with nested alpha and beta constant region primers together with the SP2 primer. For the blood and skin samples, reverse transcription of TCR RNA was done with SuperScript IV along with alpha and beta constant region primers. An oligonucleotide carrying the Illumina SP2 primer and a UMI was ligated to the 3' end of the cDNA by means of T4 RNA ligase 1. To prevent hairpin formation, the 12-nucleotide UMI was made up of two random hexamers with an eight-base spacer between them. From the second PCR onward, TCR alpha and beta chain libraries were processed separately and dual indexed for multiplexing. After pooling, the indexed libraries were analyzed by capillary electrophoresis and sequenced on either an Illumina MiSeq or NextSeq. PhiX DNA at about 4.5-7% was added to the libraries to raise base diversity and improve cluster recognition. The original pipeline was this. UMIs were extracted from read 2 by Demultiplexor and combined with the TCR sequence from read 1, and reads were split according to sample indices. Decombinator identified V and J genes and V-J junctions, assigning each TCR a five-part identifier including V and J deletions. Collapsinator used UMIs to correct sequencing errors and PCR amplification heterogeneity, yielding UMI-based abundance per TCR. CDR3Translator turned identifiers into nucleotide sequence, translated that sequence into amino acids, and pulled out CDR3 regions based on terminal motifs. Error-corrected alpha and beta TCR counts from blood and skin were compared after normalization to input RNA amount. Starting from the raw public reads, TCRdb applied fastp trimming at Q25, assembled clones with MiXCR and retained in-frame beta chains. Rows with a matching CDR3 protein are joined into one entry that keeps the most common DNA and genes. TCRdb, rather than the study authors, made the V and J calls. The sample data list tens of thousands of distinct CDR3 sequences, and 7% to 8.5% of these were observed just once. The ten largest clones represent 9% to 10% of the sample.

The sequence links TRBV5-1 to TRBJ1-1; the D gene is unclear. This TCR was sampled from a male donor in good health. The sequenced DNA is TGCGCCAGCAGCTTGGCGATATTCGTTGGGCAAGGCACTGAAGCTTTCTTT. Its protein reads: CASSLAIFVGQGTEAFF.